The clone carrying this T cell receptor beta chain appeared a single time. These data originate in a study of blood T cell repertoires in COVID-19. Study-wide background: The study drew acute and convalescent COVID-19 samples from the United States, Italy and Spain.

The CDR3 has 16 residues. V shed 2 bases and J shed 6 bases, with 16 bases lying between them. Per germline, CDR1 SGHTA and CDR2 FQGNSA. Original analysis: Scientists estimated how many nucleated cells there were by amplifying reference gene primers. Assay: immunoSEQ multiplex PCR; the TCRdb copy retains only in-frame clones and omits some. From that table come the V and J calls and clone size; the DNA was used to work out D and trimming. The sample records 200,000 to 250,000 clones, around 84% being singletons. Sequencing was done on a sample of peripheral blood. The source of this sequence is a woman aged 60-70 years who had recovered from COVID-19. The J gene is TRBJ2-2, the V gene TRBV7-2, with a possible D match to TRBD1 (6 bases). The CDR3 bases are TGTGCCAGCAGCTTACAGGGGACGCAAGGCGCCGGGGAGCTGTTTTTT. Translating it yields CASSLQGTQGAGELFF. Drawing the rest from reference TRBV7-2 and TRBJ2-2, the complete variable domain is GAGVSQSPSNKVTEKGKDVELRCDPISGHTALYWYRQSLGQGLEFLIYFQGNSAPDKSGLPSDRFSAERTGGSVSTLTIQRTQQEDSAVYLCASSLQGTQGAGELFFGEGSRLTVL.